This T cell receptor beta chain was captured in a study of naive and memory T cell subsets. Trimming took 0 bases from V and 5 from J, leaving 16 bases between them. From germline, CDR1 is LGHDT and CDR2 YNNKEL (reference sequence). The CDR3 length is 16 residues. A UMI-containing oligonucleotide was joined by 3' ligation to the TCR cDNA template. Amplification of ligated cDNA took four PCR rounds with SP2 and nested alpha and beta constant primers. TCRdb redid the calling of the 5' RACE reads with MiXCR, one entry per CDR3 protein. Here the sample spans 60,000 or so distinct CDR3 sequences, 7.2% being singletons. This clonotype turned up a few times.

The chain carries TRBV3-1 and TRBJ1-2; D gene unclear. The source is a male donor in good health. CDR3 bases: TGTGCCAGCAGCCAAGATACCGGCCCTAAGGCTTATGGCTACACCTTC. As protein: CASSQDTGPKAYGYTF. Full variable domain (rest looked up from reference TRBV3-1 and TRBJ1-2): DTAVSQTPKYLVTQMGNDKSIKCEQNLGHDTMYWYKQDSKKFLKIMFSYNNKELIINETVPNRFSPKSPDKAHLNLHINSLELGDSAVYFCASSQDTGPKAYGYTFGSGTRLTVV.